Shown below are 6 T cell receptor beta chains from a single sample sequenced in a study of cytomegalovirus exposure and HLA in healthy donors. Both 60 Vbeta primers and 13 Jbeta primers went into the PCR. TCRdb's table, derived via immunoSEQ multiplex PCR, lists solely in-frame clones and lacks some. This repertoire shows about 200,000 clones, approximately 70% found once; its top ten account for less than 2%. The sequencing input was PBMCs. The receptors were sampled from a woman in her thirties in good health and CMV-seronegative.

Here the CDR3 reads CASRSVGLAGAYEQYF. In DNA, the CDR3 is TGTGCCAGCAGGTCAGTGGGGCTAGCGGGGGCCTACGAGCAGTACTTC. The chain employs TRBV14 and TRBJ2-7, with 10 bases that match TRBD2. The length of the CDR3 is 16 residues. V lost 6 bases and J lost 2; bases outside the gene matches: 10. Per the germline V gene, CDR1 is SGHDN and CDR2 is FVKESK.

CDR3 nucleotide sequence: TGTGCCAGCTCAGCCTCCAAGGACAGAGGAGAAAAACTGTTTTTT. It translates to CASSASKDRGEKLFF. The V and J genes are TRBV18 and TRBJ1-4, with D possibly TRBD1 on 6 matching bases. The CDR3 sequence is 15 residues long. From germline, CDR1 is KGHSH and CDR2 LQKENI. Deletions cut 5 bases from V and 8 bases from J, with 18 bases between.

The chain is built from TRBV5-8 and TRBJ1-5; D is possibly TRBD1 (5 bases). V lost 1 base and J lost 5, with 19 bases in between. This CDR3 has 17 amino acids. In germline, CDR1 is SGHTS, CDR2 YDEGEE. In DNA form, the CDR3 reads TGTGCCAGCAGCTTGAAGGTGAGGCGGCGGGGCGATCAGCCCCAGCATTTT. It encodes CASSLKVRRRGDQPQHF.

The chain employs TRBV7-9 and TRBJ1-4, with D tentatively TRBD1 (6 bases). The CDR3 is 16 residues long. CDR1 is SEHNR and CDR2 is FQNEAQ in the germline V gene (reference sequence). The ends were cut back, 5 bases at V and 7 bases at J, with 20 bases in the middle. The CDR3: CASSPNGGIWVEKLFF. In DNA, the CDR3 is TGTGCCAGCAGCCCAAATGGGGGCATCTGGGTTGAAAAACTGTTTTTT.

On this clone itself: At one end the junction does not follow the germline gene, possibly because of a read error. The rearrangement joins TRBV7-2 to TRBJ2-3, with TRBD2 identical over 10 bases. CDR3 length: 14 amino acids. Germline loops: CDR1 SGHTA, CDR2 FQGNSA. CDR3 DNA: TGTGCCAGCAGCTTCCTAGCCCCAGCGGGGGGGCTGAATTTT. Protein sequence: CASSFLAPAGGLNF.

V and J are TRBV29-1 and TRBJ2-7; 11 nucleotides line up with TRBD2. The CDR3 totals 14 residues. The ends lost 5 bases at V and 5 bases at J; junction bases unmatched: 8. Germline CDR1 SQVTM, CDR2 ANQGSEA. CDR3 loop: CSVKQLAGVNEQYF. As DNA, the CDR3 is TGCAGCGTTAAACAACTAGCGGGAGTTAACGAGCAGTACTTC.